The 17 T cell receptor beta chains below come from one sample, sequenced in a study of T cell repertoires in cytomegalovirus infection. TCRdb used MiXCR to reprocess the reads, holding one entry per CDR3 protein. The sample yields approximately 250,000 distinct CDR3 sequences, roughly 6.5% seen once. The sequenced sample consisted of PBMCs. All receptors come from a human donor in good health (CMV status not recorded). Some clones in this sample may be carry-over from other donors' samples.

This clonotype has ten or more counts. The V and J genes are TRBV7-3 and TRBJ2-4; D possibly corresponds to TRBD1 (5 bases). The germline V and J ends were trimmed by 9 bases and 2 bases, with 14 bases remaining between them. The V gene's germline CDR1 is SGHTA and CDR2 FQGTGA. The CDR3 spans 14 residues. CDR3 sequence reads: CARGHGPTKNIQYF. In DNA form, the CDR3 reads TGTGCCAGGGGGCATGGTCCTACCAAAAACATTCAGTACTTC. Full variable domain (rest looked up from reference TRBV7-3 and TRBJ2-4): GAGVSQTPSNKVTEKGKYVELRCDPISGHTALYWYRQSLGQGPEFLIYFQGTGAADDSGLPNDRFFAVRPEGSVSTLKIQRTERGDSAVYLCARGHGPTKNIQYFGAGTRLSVL.

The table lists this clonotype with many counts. For the CDR3, the DNA is TGTGCTAGTGCCCTGGGGGATACTGAAGCTTTCTTT. Residues: CASALGDTEAFF. V is TRBV12-5 and J is TRBJ1-1; a possible D gene is TRBD1 (5 bases). In germline, CDR1 is LGHNT, CDR2 FRNRAP. CDR3 length: 12 residues. Deletions cut 7 bases from V and 5 bases from J, with 11 bases between.

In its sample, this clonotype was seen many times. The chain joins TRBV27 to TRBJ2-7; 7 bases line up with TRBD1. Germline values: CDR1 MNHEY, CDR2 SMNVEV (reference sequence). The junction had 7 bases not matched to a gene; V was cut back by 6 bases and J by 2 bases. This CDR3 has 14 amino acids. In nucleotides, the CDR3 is TGTGCCAGCAGACCACAGGGGCTCCCCTACGAGCAGTACTTC. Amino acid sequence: CASRPQGLPYEQYF.

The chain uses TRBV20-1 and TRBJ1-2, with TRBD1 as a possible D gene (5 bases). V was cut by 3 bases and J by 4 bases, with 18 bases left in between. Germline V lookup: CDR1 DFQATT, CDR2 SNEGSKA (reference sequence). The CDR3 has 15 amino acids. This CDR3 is CSASEQAAATYGYTF. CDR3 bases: TGCAGTGCTAGTGAACAGGCGGCGGCCACCTATGGCTACACCTTC.

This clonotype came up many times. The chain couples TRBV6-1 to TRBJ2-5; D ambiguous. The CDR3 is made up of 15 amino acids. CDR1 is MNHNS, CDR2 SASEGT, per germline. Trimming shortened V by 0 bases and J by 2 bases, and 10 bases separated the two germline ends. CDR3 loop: CASSEAYVEQETQYF. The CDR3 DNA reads TGTGCCAGCAGTGAAGCGTATGTGGAGCAAGAGACCCAGTACTTC.

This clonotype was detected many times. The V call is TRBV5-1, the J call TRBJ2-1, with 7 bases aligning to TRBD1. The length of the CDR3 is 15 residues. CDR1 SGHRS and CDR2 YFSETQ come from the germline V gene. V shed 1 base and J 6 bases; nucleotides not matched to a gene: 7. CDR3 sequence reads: CASSLTGETGNEQFF. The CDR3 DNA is TGCGCCAGCAGCTTGACAGGGGAGACGGGCAATGAGCAGTTCTTC.

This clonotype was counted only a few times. CDR3 sequence reads: CASSPMGMESTEAFF. CDR3 coding DNA: TGCGCCAGCAGCCCGATGGGGATGGAAAGCACTGAAGCTTTCTTT. This rearrangement joins TRBV5-1 to TRBJ1-1; D not certain. The CDR3 length is 15 residues. Trimming left V 4 bases short and J 4 bases short, with 17 bases between. Germline V CDR1 and CDR2: SGHRS, YFSETQ.

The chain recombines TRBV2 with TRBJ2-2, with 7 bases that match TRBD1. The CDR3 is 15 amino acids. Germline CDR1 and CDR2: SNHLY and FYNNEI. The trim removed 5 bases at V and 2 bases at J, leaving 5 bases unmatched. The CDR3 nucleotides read TGTGCCAGCAGTCTGGACAGGAGAAACACCGGGGAGCTGTTTTTT. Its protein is CASSLDRRNTGELFF. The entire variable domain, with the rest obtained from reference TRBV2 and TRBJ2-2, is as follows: EPEVTQTPSHQVTQMGQEVILRCVPISNHLYFYWYRQILGQKVEFLVSFYNNEISEKSEIFDDQFSVERPDGSNFTLKIRSTKLEDSAMYFCASSLDRRNTGELFFGEGSRLTVL.

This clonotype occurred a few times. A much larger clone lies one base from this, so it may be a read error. The CDR3 reads CASSYSNYGYTF. CDR3 DNA sequence: TGTGCCAGCAGTTACTCGAACTATGGCTACACCTTC. The rearrangement joins TRBV6-6 to TRBJ1-2; D not certain. The CDR3 covers 12 residues. Per the germline V gene, CDR1 is MNHNY and CDR2 is SVGAGI (reference sequence). V lost 0 bases and J 2 bases, leaving 1 base between the germline ends.

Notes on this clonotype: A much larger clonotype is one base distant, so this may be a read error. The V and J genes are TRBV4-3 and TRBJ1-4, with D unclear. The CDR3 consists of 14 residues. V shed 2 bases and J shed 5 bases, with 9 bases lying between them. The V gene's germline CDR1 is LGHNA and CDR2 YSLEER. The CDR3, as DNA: TGCGCCAGCAGCCAAAAAGGTTCAAATGAAAAACTGTTTTTT. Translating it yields CASSQKGSNEKLFF.

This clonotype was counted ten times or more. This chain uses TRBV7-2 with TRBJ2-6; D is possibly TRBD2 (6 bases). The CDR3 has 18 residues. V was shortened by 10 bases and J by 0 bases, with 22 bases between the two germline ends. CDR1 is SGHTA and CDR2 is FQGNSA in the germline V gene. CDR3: CATPREKGWSSGANVLTF. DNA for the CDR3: TGTGCCACTCCCCGGGAGAAAGGGTGGTCCTCTGGGGCCAACGTCCTGACTTTC.

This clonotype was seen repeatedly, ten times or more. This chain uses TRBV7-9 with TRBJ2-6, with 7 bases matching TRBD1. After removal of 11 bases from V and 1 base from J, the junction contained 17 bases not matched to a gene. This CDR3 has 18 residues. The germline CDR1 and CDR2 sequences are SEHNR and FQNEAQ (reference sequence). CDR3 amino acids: CAAPDFRDSSSGANVLTF. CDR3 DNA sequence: TGTGCCGCACCTGATTTCCGGGACAGCAGTTCTGGGGCCAACGTCCTGACTTTC.

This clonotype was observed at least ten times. The CDR3 sequence: CASSTGGAIYGYTF. DNA for the CDR3: TGTGCCAGTAGTACGGGGGGCGCAATATATGGCTACACCTTC. The chain carries TRBV19 and TRBJ1-2; a weak D match, TRBD1 (6 bases). Per germline, CDR1 LNHDA and CDR2 SQIVND (reference sequence). Deletions cut 4 bases from V and 5 bases from J, with 14 bases between. CDR3 size: 14 residues.

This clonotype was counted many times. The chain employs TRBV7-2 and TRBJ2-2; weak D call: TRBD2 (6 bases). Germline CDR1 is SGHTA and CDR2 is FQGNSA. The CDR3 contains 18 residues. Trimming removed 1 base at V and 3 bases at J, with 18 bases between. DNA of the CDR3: TGTGCCAGCAGCTTAGGGTCGGTCCGGGGGTCGGACACCGGGGAGCTGTTTTTT. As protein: CASSLGSVRGSDTGELFF.

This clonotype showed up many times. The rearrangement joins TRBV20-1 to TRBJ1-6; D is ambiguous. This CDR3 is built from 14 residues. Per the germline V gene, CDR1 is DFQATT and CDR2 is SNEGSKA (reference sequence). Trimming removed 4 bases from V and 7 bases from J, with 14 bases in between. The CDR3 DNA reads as TGCAGTGCTACCTACTCAGGCCCAAATTCACCCCTCCACTTT. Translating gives CSATYSGPNSPLHF.

CDR3 protein: CASSRQWEGYTF. CDR3 sequence (DNA): TGTGCCAGCAGTCGGCAGTGGGAGGGCTACACCTTC. This chain uses TRBV28 with TRBJ1-2; D call uncertain. V shed 5 bases and J shed 8 bases, with 12 bases lying between them. Germline CDR1 and CDR2: MDHEN and SYDVKM. This CDR3 spans 12 amino acids.

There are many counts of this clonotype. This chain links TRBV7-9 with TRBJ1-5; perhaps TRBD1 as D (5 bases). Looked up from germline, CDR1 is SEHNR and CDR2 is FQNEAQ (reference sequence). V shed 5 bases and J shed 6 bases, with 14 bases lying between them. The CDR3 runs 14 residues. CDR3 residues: CASSLSGRSQPQHF. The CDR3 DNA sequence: TGTGCCAGCAGCCTTTCAGGGCGAAGTCAGCCCCAGCATTTT.